Following are 18 T cell receptor beta chains from one sample sequenced in a study of shared clonotypes between healthy human individuals. Data came from immunoSEQ multiplex PCR; TCRdb stores just in-frame clones and leaves some out. The sample includes roughly 700,000 clones, over 65% of them seen just once. Sample: memory CD4+ T cells sorted from blood. Sample subset: CD45RA-negative fraction. The source of these receptors is a woman aged 25 to 39 in good health.

The gene calls are TRBV5-4 and TRBJ2-7; TRBD1 or TRBD2 may be the D gene (5 bases each). This CDR3 contains 16 residues. The germline V gene encodes CDR1 SGHNT and CDR2 YYREEE (reference sequence). The ends were cut back, 3 bases at V and 7 bases at J, with 23 bases in the middle. In nucleotides, the CDR3 is TGTGCCAGCAGCTCCGCTGAGGGGCGCGGGTCTACGGAGCAGTACTTC. Translation gives CASSSAEGRGSTEQYF. Full variable domain (outside the CDR3, taken from reference TRBV5-4 and TRBJ2-7): ETGVTQSPTHLIKTRGQQVTLRCSSQSGHNTVSWYQQALGQGPQFIFQYYREEENGRGNFPPRFSGLQFPNYSSELNVNALELDDSALYLCASSSAEGRGSTEQYFGPGTRLTVT.

The gene calls are TRBV27 and TRBJ1-2; D is perhaps TRBD1 (5 bases). Germline V gene sequence: CDR1 MNHEY, CDR2 SMNVEV (reference sequence). CDR3 length equals 14 residues. Trimming removed 5 bases at V and 8 bases at J, with 18 bases between. CDR3 in amino acids: CASSSPGRSYGYTF. The CDR3 DNA follows: TGTGCCAGCAGTAGCCCGGGGCGGTCTTACGGCTACACCTTC.

This clone has a count of ten or more. The CDR3 loop reads CASSRTNTGNYGYTF. The CDR3, as DNA: TGTGCCAGCAGTCGTACGAATACAGGGAACTATGGCTACACCTTC. The chain couples TRBV5-6 to TRBJ1-2; D is perhaps TRBD1 (6 bases). CDR3 length: 15 amino acids. The germline V and J ends were trimmed by 5 bases and 2 bases, with 16 bases remaining between them. Germline V gene lookup returns CDR1 SGHDT and CDR2 YYEEEE.

V gene TRBV19 combines with J gene TRBJ1-5; TRBD1 matches at 7 bases. Germline V gene lookup returns CDR1 LNHDA and CDR2 SQIVND (reference sequence). This CDR3 comprises 15 residues. V shed 4 bases, J shed 7 bases, and the junction held 10 bases outside the gene matches. The CDR3 sequence is CASSRLQGNIQPQHF. For the CDR3, the DNA is TGTGCCAGTAGTAGATTACAGGGGAATATACAGCCCCAGCATTTT. Drawing the rest from reference TRBV19 and TRBJ1-5, the complete variable domain is DGGITQSPKYLFRKEGQNVTLSCEQNLNHDAMYWYRQDPGQGLRLIYYSQIVNDFQKGDIAEGYSVSREKKESFPLTVTSAQKNPTAFYLCASSRLQGNIQPQHFGDGTRLSIL.

V and J are TRBV19 and TRBJ2-5, with 9 positions matching TRBD2. In germline, CDR1 is LNHDA, CDR2 SQIVND (reference sequence). V lost 2 bases to trimming and J lost 4 bases; unmatched junction nucleotides: 5. The CDR3 length is 15 residues. The CDR3 here is CASSILASGTETQYF. The CDR3 DNA reads TGTGCCAGTAGTATACTGGCTAGCGGGACAGAGACCCAGTACTTC.

The chain recombines TRBV6-6 with TRBJ2-3; the D gene is possibly TRBD1 (6 bases). CDR1 and CDR2 from the germline V gene are MNHNY and SVGAGI (reference sequence). The germline V and J ends were trimmed by 7 bases and 1 base, with 15 bases remaining between them. This CDR3 comprises 15 residues. CDR3 in amino acids: CASKPQGLGTDTQYF. The CDR3 DNA reads TGTGCCAGCAAACCACAGGGTCTCGGCACAGATACGCAGTATTTT.

V usage is TRBV5-8 and J usage is TRBJ2-1; 14 bases map to TRBD2. V was clipped by 1 base and J by 4 bases; unmatched bases: 7. The V gene's germline CDR1 is SGHTS and CDR2 YDEGEE. The CDR3 extends over 18 amino acids. The CDR3 loop reads CASSLIGTSGSWYNEQFF. The CDR3 nucleotides read TGTGCCAGCAGCTTGATAGGGACTAGCGGGAGTTGGTACAATGAGCAGTTCTTC.

The rearrangement links TRBV19 to TRBJ1-5, with D unresolved. This CDR3 has 15 residues. CDR1 is LNHDA and CDR2 is SQIVND in the germline V gene (reference sequence). The ends were cut back, 4 bases at V and 6 bases at J, with 16 bases in the middle. The CDR3 reads CASSSRRGEAQPQHF. The CDR3 DNA is TGTGCCAGTAGTAGCCGACGGGGAGAGGCTCAGCCCCAGCATTTT.

The rearrangement joins TRBV7-9 to TRBJ2-7; 9 positions agree with TRBD2. The germline gives CDR1 SEHNR, CDR2 FQNEAQ (reference sequence). The J segment lost 4 bases and the V segment lost 0 bases, leaving 10 bases of the junction unmatched. The CDR3 is made up of 17 amino acids. Here the CDR3 DNA reads TGTGCCAGCAGCTTAGCGCCGACTAGCGGACCCAAATACGAGCAGTACTTC. Its protein product is CASSLAPTSGPKYEQYF.

Points on this clone: In the same sample, other DNA sequences code for this CDR3. The rearrangement joins TRBV5-4 to TRBJ2-5; D remains ambiguous. The ends were cut back, 0 bases at V and 3 bases at J, with 6 bases in the middle. Germline assignment: CDR1 SGHNT and CDR2 YYREEE (reference sequence). This CDR3 is 13 amino acids long. The CDR3 DNA reads TGTGCCAGCAGCTTGGAAGTGGAAGAGACCCAGTACTTC. Encoded protein: CASSLEVEETQYF.

V and J are TRBV28 and TRBJ1-1; a weak D match, TRBD1 (5 bases). Germline CDR1 reads MDHEN; CDR2 reads SYDVKM. The CDR3 is made up of 15 amino acids. Trimming removed 5 bases from V and 5 bases from J, with 18 bases in between. CDR3 in DNA: TGTGCCAGCAGTCCCCCGTCACAGAAGGGGACTGAAGCTTTCTTT. This codes for CASSPPSQKGTEAFF.

The chain carries TRBV5-1 and TRBJ2-6, with a possible D match to TRBD1 (6 bases). Trimming stripped 5 bases from V and 0 bases from J, with 21 bases between. The CDR3 runs to 19 residues. Germline values: CDR1 SGHRS, CDR2 YFSETQ. The CDR3 region is CASSEDSPLAFSGANVLTF. Written as DNA, the CDR3 is TGCGCCAGCAGTGAGGACAGCCCGTTAGCCTTCTCTGGGGCCAACGTCCTGACTTTC.

This clone has more than one count but fewer than ten. The gene calls are TRBV11-2 and TRBJ2-2, with D unresolved. Trimming took 4 bases from V and 4 from J, leaving 16 bases between them. Looked up from germline, CDR1 is SGHAT and CDR2 is FQNNGV. This CDR3 spans 16 amino acids. The CDR3, as DNA: TGTGCCAGCAGCTCTTTAACGTCACGGATCACCGGGGAGCTGTTTTTT. It is translated as CASSSLTSRITGELFF.

As to this clone: The same CDR3 can be traced to other DNA sequences in this sample. V and J are TRBV19 and TRBJ1-1; TRBD1 might be the D (6 bases). This CDR3 contains 14 residues. Germline CDR1 and CDR2: LNHDA and SQIVND (reference sequence). Trimming took 3 bases from V and 1 from J, leaving 9 bases between them. Written as DNA, the CDR3 is TGTGCCAGTAGTATTCGGGGACAGAACACTGAAGCTTTCTTT. Translation: CASSIRGQNTEAFF.

The table lists this clone with a few counts. The V call is TRBV5-1, the J call TRBJ1-2, with unresolved D. Trimming cost V 3 bases and J 1 base, with 25 bases left between them. Germline V lookup: CDR1 SGHRS, CDR2 YFSETQ. The CDR3 runs to 19 residues. CDR3 amino acids: CASSYFTLGDPGNNYGYTF. DNA for the CDR3: TGCGCCAGCAGCTATTTTACCCTGGGTGACCCCGGAAATAACTATGGCTACACCTTC.

This clone was detected only a few times. The CDR3 DNA is TGTGCCAGCAGCCGACAGGGCTATACCTACGAGCAGTACTTC. Amino acids: CASSRQGYTYEQYF. V gene TRBV13 combines with J gene TRBJ2-7, with 7 bases matching TRBD1. Germline V CDR1 and CDR2: PRHDT, FYEKMQ (reference sequence). V dropped 5 bases and J dropped 2; count of bases not matched to a gene: 6. This CDR3 contains 14 residues.

The chain combines TRBV7-9 with TRBJ2-7, with TRBD2 matching 10 bases. Germline CDR1 reads SEHNR; CDR2 reads FQNEAQ (reference sequence). The CDR3 extends over 16 amino acids. With 1 base clipped from V and 5 bases from J, the junction kept 8 bases outside the gene matches. CDR3 DNA: TGTGCCAGCAGCTTAGGGTGGGCTAGCGGGAGCAACGAGCAGTACTTC. Translating gives CASSLGWASGSNEQYF.

The J gene is TRBJ2-7, the V gene TRBV5-1; the match to TRBD2 covers 7 bases. The CDR3 extends over 16 amino acids. The ends lost 4 bases at V and 3 bases at J; junction bases unmatched: 13. CDR1 SGHRS and CDR2 YFSETQ come from the germline V gene. CDR3 in amino acids: CASSLRTAGDGYEQYF. As DNA, the CDR3 is TGCGCCAGCAGCCTCCGGACGGCGGGGGACGGCTACGAGCAGTACTTC.